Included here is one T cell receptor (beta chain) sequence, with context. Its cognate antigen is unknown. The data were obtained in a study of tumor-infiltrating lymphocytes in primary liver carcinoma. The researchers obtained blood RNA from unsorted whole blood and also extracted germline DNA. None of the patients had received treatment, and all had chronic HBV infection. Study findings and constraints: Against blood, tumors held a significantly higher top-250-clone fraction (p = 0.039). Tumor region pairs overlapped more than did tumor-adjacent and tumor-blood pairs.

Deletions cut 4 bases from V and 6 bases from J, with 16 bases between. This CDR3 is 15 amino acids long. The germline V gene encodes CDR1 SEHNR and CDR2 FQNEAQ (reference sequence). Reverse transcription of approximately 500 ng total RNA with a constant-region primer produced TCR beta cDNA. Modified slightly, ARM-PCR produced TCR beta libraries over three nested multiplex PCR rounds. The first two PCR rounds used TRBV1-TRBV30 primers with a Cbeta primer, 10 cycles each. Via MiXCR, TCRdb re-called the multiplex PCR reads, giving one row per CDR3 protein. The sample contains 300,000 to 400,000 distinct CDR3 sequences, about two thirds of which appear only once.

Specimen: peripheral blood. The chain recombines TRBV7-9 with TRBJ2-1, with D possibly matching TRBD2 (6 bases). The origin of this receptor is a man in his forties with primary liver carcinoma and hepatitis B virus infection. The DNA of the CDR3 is TGTGCCAGCAGCTCAAAAGACAGTAGCGGCAATGAGCAGTTCTTC. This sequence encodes CASSSKDSSGNEQFF.